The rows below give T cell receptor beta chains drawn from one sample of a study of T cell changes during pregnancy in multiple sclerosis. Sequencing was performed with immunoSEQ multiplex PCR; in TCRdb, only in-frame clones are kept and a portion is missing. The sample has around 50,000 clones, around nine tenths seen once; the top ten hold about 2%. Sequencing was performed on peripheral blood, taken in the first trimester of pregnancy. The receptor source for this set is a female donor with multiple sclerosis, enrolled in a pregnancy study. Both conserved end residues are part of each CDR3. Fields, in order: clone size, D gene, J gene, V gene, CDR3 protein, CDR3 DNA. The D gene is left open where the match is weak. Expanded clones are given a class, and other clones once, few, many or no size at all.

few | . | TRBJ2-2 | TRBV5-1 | CASSSPQGRAGELFF | TGCGCCAGCAGCTCGCCCCAGGGGAGAGCCGGGGAGCTGTTTTTT
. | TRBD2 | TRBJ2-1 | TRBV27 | CASSRRLAGGREQFF | TGTGCCAGCAGTCGACGACTAGCGGGGGGGCGTGAGCAGTTCTTC
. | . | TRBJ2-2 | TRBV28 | CASSTELGVFF | TGTGCCAGCAGCACGGAGCTAGGGGTGTTTTTT
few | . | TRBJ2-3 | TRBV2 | CASGGNTQYF | TGTGCCAGCGGGGGGAATACGCAGTATTTT
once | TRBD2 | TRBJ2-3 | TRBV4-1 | CASSQDAGGPIDTQYF | TGCGCCAGCAGCCAAGATGCGGGGGGGCCGATAGATACGCAGTATTTT
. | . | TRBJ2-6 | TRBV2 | CASSGSSGANVLTF | TGTGCCAGCAGTGGCAGCTCTGGGGCCAACGTCCTGACTTTC
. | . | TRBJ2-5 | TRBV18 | CASSLYQETQYF | TGTGCCAGCTCACTCTACCAAGAGACCCAGTACTTC
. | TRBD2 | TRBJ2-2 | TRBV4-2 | CASSQGVRGDTGELFF | TGTGCCAGCAGCCAAGGTGTGCGGGGGGACACCGGGGAGCTGTTTTTT
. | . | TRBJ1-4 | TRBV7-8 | CASSRPEGAATNEKLFF | TGTGCCAGCAGCCGCCCCGAGGGAGCTGCAACTAATGAAAAACTGTTTTTT
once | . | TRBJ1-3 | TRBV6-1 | CASSESVGYSGNTIYF | TGTGCCAGCAGTGAATCGGTGGGCTACTCTGGAAACACCATATATTTT
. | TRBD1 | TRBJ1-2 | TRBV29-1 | CSSCYRVQGTVLFNYGYTF | TGCAGCTCCTGCTACCGGGTACAAGGGACAGTTCTATTCAACTATGGCTACACCTTC
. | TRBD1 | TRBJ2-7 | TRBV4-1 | CASSQGDRGHEQYF | TGCGCCAGCAGCCAAGGGGACAGGGGGCACGAGCAGTACTTC
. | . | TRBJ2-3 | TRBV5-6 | CASSLDAGSDTQYF | TGTGCCAGCAGCTTGGATGCAGGGTCGGATACGCAGTATTTT
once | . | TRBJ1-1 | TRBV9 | CASGGGYTEAFF | TGTGCCAGCGGGGGGGGGTACACTGAAGCTTTCTTT
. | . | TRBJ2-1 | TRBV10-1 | CASRKTGQTEQFF | TGCGCCAGCAGAAAGACCGGACAGACCGAGCAGTTCTTC
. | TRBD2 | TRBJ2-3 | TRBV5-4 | CASSLGASGRNTQYF | TGTGCCAGCAGCTTGGGTGCTAGCGGGAGGAATACGCAGTATTTT
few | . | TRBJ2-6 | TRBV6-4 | CASSDRGGANVLTF | TGTGCCAGCAGTGACAGGGGGGGGGCCAACGTCCTGACTTTC
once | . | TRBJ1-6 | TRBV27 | CASSLSTRQGYNSPLHF | TGTGCCAGCAGTTTATCAACGCGGCAGGGCTATAATTCACCCCTCCACTTT
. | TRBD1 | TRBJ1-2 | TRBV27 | CASSSGQGTYGYTF | TGTGCCAGCAGTTCGGGACAGGGAACCTATGGCTACACCTTC
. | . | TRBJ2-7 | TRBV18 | CASSPGPQRTYEQYF | TGTGCCAGCTCACCAGGTCCACAGCGGACCTACGAGCAGTACTTC
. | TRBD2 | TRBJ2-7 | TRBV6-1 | CASREAGGPLYEQYF | TGTGCCAGCAGGGAGGCGGGGGGGCCACTATACGAGCAGTACTTC
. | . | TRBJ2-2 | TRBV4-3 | CASSQSSDFTGELFF | TGCGCCAGCAGCCAATCTAGCGATTTCACCGGGGAGCTGTTTTTT
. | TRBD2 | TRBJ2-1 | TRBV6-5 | CASSNSGGAGIEQFF | TGTGCCAGCAGTAACAGCGGGGGGGCTGGGATTGAGCAGTTCTTC
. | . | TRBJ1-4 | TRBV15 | CATTSRKGNEKLFF | TGTGCCACCACAAGCAGGAAGGGGAATGAAAAACTGTTTTTT
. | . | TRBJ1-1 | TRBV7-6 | CASSPQENTEAFF | TGTGCCAGCAGCCCACAGGAGAACACTGAAGCTTTCTTT
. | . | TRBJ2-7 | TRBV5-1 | CASSLARPEDEQYF | TGCGCCAGCAGCTTGGCCCGGCCGGAGGACGAGCAGTACTTC
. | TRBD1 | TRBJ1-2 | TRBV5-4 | CASSLGQGAGYGYTF | TGTGCCAGCAGCTTGGGGCAGGGGGCTGGCTATGGCTACACCTTC
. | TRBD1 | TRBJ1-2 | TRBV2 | CASSNRGHFYGYTF | TGTGCCAGCAGTAACAGGGGCCATTTCTATGGCTACACCTTC
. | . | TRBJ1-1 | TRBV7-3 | CASKGQLNTEAFF | TGTGCCAGTAAAGGACAGCTGAACACTGAAGCTTTCTTT
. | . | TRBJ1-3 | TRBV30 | CAWSLDLPGNTIYF | TGTGCCTGGAGTTTAGATTTACCTGGAAACACCATATATTTT
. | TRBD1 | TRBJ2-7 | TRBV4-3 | CASSRVGQGPPYEQYF | TGCGCCAGCAGCCGAGTAGGACAGGGGCCACCCTACGAGCAGTACTTC
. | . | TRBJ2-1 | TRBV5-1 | CASSLWGRGDEQFF | TGCGCCAGCAGCTTGTGGGGGAGGGGGGATGAGCAGTTCTTC
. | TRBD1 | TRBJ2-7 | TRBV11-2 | CASSELTGGDYEQYF | TGTGCCAGCAGCGAGTTAACAGGGGGCGACTACGAGCAGTACTTC
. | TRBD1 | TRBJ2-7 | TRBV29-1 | CSVEVSRDSFPYEQYF | TGCAGCGTTGAGGTTTCCCGGGACAGCTTTCCCTACGAGCAGTACTTC